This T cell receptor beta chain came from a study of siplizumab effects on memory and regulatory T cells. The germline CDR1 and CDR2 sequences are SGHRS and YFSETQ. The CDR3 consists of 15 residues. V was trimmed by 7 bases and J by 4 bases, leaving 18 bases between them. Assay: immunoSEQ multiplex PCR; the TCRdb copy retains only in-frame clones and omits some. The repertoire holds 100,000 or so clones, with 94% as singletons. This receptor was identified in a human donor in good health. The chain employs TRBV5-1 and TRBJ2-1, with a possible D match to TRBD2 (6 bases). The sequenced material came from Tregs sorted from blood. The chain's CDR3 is CASRQGLTRYNEQFF. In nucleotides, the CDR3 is TGCGCCAGCCGACAAGGACTAACCCGATACAATGAGCAGTTCTTC.